This T cell receptor (beta chain) was sequenced in a study of blood T cell repertoires in COVID-19. Turning to the study itself: Specimens from acute and convalescent COVID-19 originated in the United States, Italy and Spain. T cells, B-cell-depleted T cells, or PBMCs provided the cDNA or gDNA that served as material.

This CDR3 has 13 residues. The V and J ends lost 2 bases and 15 bases respectively, with 17 bases between them. Germline lookup yields CDR1 GTSNPN and CDR2 SVGIG (reference sequence). Seattle participants joined during active infection and were tracked over time. Original processing notes: Reference gene primer amplification in the assay estimated nucleated cell counts. Generated by immunoSEQ multiplex PCR, the TCRdb table keeps only in-frame clones and is missing some. V, J and clone size were drawn from that table, and D and trimming were deduced from the DNA. Of 350,000 to 400,000 clones in the sample, 65% to 90% were seen once.

The specimen was peripheral blood. The rearrangement uses TRBV30 and TRBJ1-6; no clear D. This clonotype was obtained from a woman in her fifties or sixties with COVID-19, enrolled during active disease. For the CDR3, the DNA is TGTGCCTGGAGTCTCGGGAGCCTCCTAATCCTCCACTTT. It specifies CAWSLGSLLILHF.